Below are 20 T cell receptor beta chains sequenced from a single sample in a study of neoadjuvant nivolumab and ipilimumab in lung cancer. Produced via immunoSEQ multiplex PCR; TCRdb's table is partial and in-frame only. This table has a few thousand clones, 75% to 95% appearing once. The sequencing here drew on blood, taken after neoadjuvant nivolumab, alone or with ipilimumab, at or shortly before surgery. All receptors come from an adult with non-small cell lung cancer. Some clones in this sample may be carry-over from other donors' samples.

The chain has TRBV5-4 and TRBJ2-7; a weak D match, TRBD2 (6 bases). This CDR3 comprises 16 residues. CDR1 is SGHNT, CDR2 YYREEE, per germline (reference sequence). V was shortened by 0 bases and J by 1 base, with 14 bases between the two germline ends. For the CDR3, the DNA is TGTGCCAGCAGCTTGGGGTCGGGAGTGCTGTCCTACGAGCAGTACTTC. Protein sequence: CASSLGSGVLSYEQYF.

Concerning this clone: An end of the junction differs from the germline gene, which may be a read error. The chain combines TRBV7-7 with TRBJ2-7; D call uncertain. There are 13 residues in the CDR3. Germline-derived CDR1 and CDR2 are SSHAT and FNYEAQ (reference sequence). The CDR3 nucleotides are TGTGCTAGCAGCCTGGACCACTCCTACGAGCAGTACTTC. Encoded protein: CASSLDHSYEQYF.

The chain has TRBV6-1 and TRBJ1-2; D unresolved. V gave up 3 bases and J gave up 14 bases, with 13 bases separating them. This CDR3 region has 11 residues. Germline V gene lookup returns CDR1 MNHNS and CDR2 SASEGT. CDR3: CASSDNRSGTF. As DNA, the CDR3 is TGTGCCAGCAGTGATAACAGATCAGGAACCTTC.

The chain carries TRBV29-1 and TRBJ1-5; 9 nucleotides align to TRBD1. The CDR3 totals 14 residues. Losses at the gene ends were 4 bases for V and 7 bases for J; bases not matched to a gene: 8. Germline V gene data show CDR1 as SQVTM and CDR2 as ANQGSEA. The CDR3 DNA reads TGCAGCGTTGGAGAGACAGGGGGGGGCCAGCCCCAGCATTTT. Translating it yields CSVGETGGGQPQHF.

This clone was detected once. V is TRBV18 and J is TRBJ1-4, with 7 nucleotides matching TRBD1. The CDR3 length is 12 residues. V lost 8 bases and J lost 6; bases outside the gene matches: 3. Germline CDR1 and CDR2: KGHSH and LQKENI. In DNA, the CDR3 is TGTGCCAGCGCAGACAGGGATGAAAAACTGTTTTTT. Its translation is CASADRDEKLFF.

The chain employs TRBV19 and TRBJ2-7; D uncertain. The CDR3 contains 15 residues. V lost 6 bases to trimming and J lost 1 base, with 16 bases between them. Germline values: CDR1 LNHDA, CDR2 SQIVND (reference sequence). Here the CDR3 DNA reads TGTGCCAGTAGCCCCGAGGCAGGAGCTTCCTACGAGCAGTACTTC. Translating gives CASSPEAGASYEQYF.

The chain couples TRBV5-1 to TRBJ1-2; D uncertain. The V and J ends lost 4 bases and 8 bases respectively, with 15 bases between them. The CDR3 is made up of 13 amino acids. Per the germline V gene, CDR1 is SGHRS and CDR2 is YFSETQ. The CDR3, as DNA: TGCGCCAGCAGCGGCGACCCGCCTAGGGGCTACACCTTC. Protein sequence: CASSGDPPRGYTF.

This rearrangement joins TRBV2 to TRBJ2-3, with D unresolved. The CDR3 contains 16 residues. V was pared by 2 bases and J by 0 bases, with 12 bases between. Germline-derived CDR1 and CDR2 are SNHLY and FYNNEI. The CDR3, as DNA: TGTGCCAGCAGTGAATTGGGCGGAGCTAGCACAGATACGCAGTATTTT. Translated: CASSELGGASTDTQYF. The complete variable domain, with remaining parts taken from reference TRBV2 and TRBJ2-3, reads EPEVTQTPSHQVTQMGQEVILRCVPISNHLYFYWYRQILGQKVEFLVSFYNNEISEKSEIFDDQFSVERPDGSNFTLKIRSTKLEDSAMYFCASSELGGASTDTQYFGPGTRLTVL.

The chain has TRBV7-8 and TRBJ2-1; TRBD2 agrees at 7 bases. V dropped 4 bases and J dropped 7; count of bases not matched to a gene: 16. Germline-derived CDR1 and CDR2 are SGHVS and FQNEAQ. The CDR3 runs 17 residues. The CDR3 coding sequence is TGTGCCAGCAGCTGGGGATGGAGCGGGATGACGGGTAATGAGCAGTTCTTC. It translates to CASSWGWSGMTGNEQFF.

This clone was detected only once. CDR3 bases: TGTGCCAGCAGCGTTTCTACAGGGCAAGAGACCCAGTACTTC. Residues: CASSVSTGQETQYF. The V gene is TRBV9, the J gene TRBJ2-5, with a possible D match to TRBD1 (6 bases). CDR3 size: 14 residues. Germline V gives CDR1 SGDLS, CDR2 YYNGEE. Trimming removed 2 bases from V and 2 bases from J, with 10 bases in between.

The V and J genes are TRBV6-1 and TRBJ2-1; possible D gene TRBD2, 5 bases. V was clipped by 6 bases and J by 8 bases, with 17 bases between them. The V gene's germline CDR1 is MNHNS and CDR2 SASEGT. There are 14 residues in the CDR3. CDR3: CASSARLALDEQFF. For the CDR3, the DNA is TGTGCCAGCAGCGCCCGCCTAGCTCTCGATGAGCAGTTCTTC.

The rearrangement uses TRBV7-9 and TRBJ2-2; D is unclear. The CDR3 covers 16 residues. Germline V gives CDR1 SEHNR, CDR2 FQNEAQ (reference sequence). Between the trimmed V and J ends, which lost 7 bases and 2 bases, there was a span of 17 bases. The CDR3 is CASTFSGPLNTGELFF. In DNA, the CDR3 is TGTGCCAGCACCTTCTCCGGACCATTAAACACCGGGGAGCTGTTTTTT.

The chain couples TRBV5-1 to TRBJ2-7; 11 positions match TRBD2. V trimming: 5 bases; J trimming: 4 bases; junction bases outside the gene matches: 5. The CDR3 has 14 amino acids. Germline V gene data show CDR1 as SGHRS and CDR2 as YFSETQ. In DNA, the CDR3 is TGCGCCAGCAGGGTAGCGGGAGGGAAATACGAGCAGTACTTC. Amino acid sequence: CASRVAGGKYEQYF.

The chain is built from TRBV11-2 and TRBJ2-1; perhaps TRBD2 as D (5 bases). The CDR3 has 14 residues. V was clipped by 5 bases and J by 0 bases, with 8 bases between them. CDR1 and CDR2 (germline): SGHAT, FQNNGV. The CDR3 DNA reads as TGTGCCAGCAGCCCCCGGGACTCCTACAATGAGCAGTTCTTC. Translated, it gives CASSPRDSYNEQFF.

The chain has TRBV14 and TRBJ2-3; D is perhaps TRBD2 (6 bases). Germline CDR1 reads SGHDN; CDR2 reads FVKESK. V lost 6 bases and J lost 3, with 13 bases in between. This CDR3 region has 14 residues. CDR3 DNA: TGTGCCAGCAGACGGGGGAGTTTGACAGATACGCAGTATTTT. Protein: CASRRGSLTDTQYF.

The chain links TRBV4-1 to TRBJ1-1; TRBD1 might be the D (5 bases). CDR3 length equals 16 residues. Trimming shortened V by 4 bases and J by 4 bases, and 19 bases separated the two germline ends. CDR1 is MGHRA and CDR2 is YSYEKL in the germline V gene. CDR3 coding DNA: TGCGCCAGCAGCCGAACCGGAAGGACACGTAGCACTGAAGCTTTCTTT. Its translation is CASSRTGRTRSTEAFF.

V and J are TRBV19 and TRBJ1-2, with 10 bases that match TRBD1. Germline V gene sequence: CDR1 LNHDA, CDR2 SQIVND (reference sequence). This CDR3 contains 14 residues. V shed 5 bases, J shed 10 bases, and the junction held 10 bases outside the gene matches. In nucleotides, the CDR3 is TGTGCCAGTAGTCCTGGACAGGGGGTCGGGTTCTACACCTTC. Residues: CASSPGQGVGFYTF.

The chain joins TRBV4-3 to TRBJ2-3; D not certain. This CDR3 is built from 13 residues. Germline CDR1 and CDR2: LGHNA and YSLEER. Between the trimmed V and J ends, which lost 3 bases and 0 bases, there was a span of 4 bases. Written as DNA, the CDR3 is TGCGCCAGCAGCCAGACTAGCACAGATACGCAGTATTTT. This gives the protein CASSQTSTDTQYF.

This chain joins TRBV6-1 and TRBJ2-7; D is possibly TRBD1 (5 bases). Trimming pared 2 bases from V and 2 bases from J, leaving 13 bases between. CDR1 is MNHNS and CDR2 is SASEGT in the germline V gene. There are 15 residues in the CDR3. CDR3 nucleotides: TGTGCCAGCAGTGAACGGCAGGGAAGGACCTACGAGCAGTACTTC. Translation gives CASSERQGRTYEQYF.

This chain uses TRBV7-9 with TRBJ1-5, with TRBD1 as a possible D gene (5 bases). V was clipped by 1 base and J by 7 bases, with 11 bases between them. Germline assignment: CDR1 SEHNR and CDR2 FQNEAQ (reference sequence). The CDR3 has 14 residues. The CDR3 is CASSLGWGEQPQHF. The CDR3 region has the DNA TGTGCCAGCAGCTTAGGGTGGGGGGAACAGCCCCAGCATTTT.